The 28 T cell receptor beta chains presented below share a single source sample, sequenced in a study of early T cells in non-severe SARS-CoV-2 infection. Each CDR3 protein is one row after TCRdb ran MiXCR on the 5' RACE reads. The table lists fewer than 120,000 distinct CDR3 sequences, over 10% of them singletons, with approximately 4% in the top ten. The material sequenced was whole blood, taken at baseline. The receptor set was obtained from an adult who was a healthcare worker with PCR-confirmed SARS-CoV-2 infection or an uninfected control (not recorded which).

This clonotype turned up a few times. This chain uses TRBV6-5 with TRBJ1-1; maybe TRBD1 (5 bases). Trimming took off 6 bases at V and 1 base at J, with 12 bases between the two ends. The CDR3 is 14 amino acids. Germline V gene sequence: CDR1 MNHEY, CDR2 SVGAGI. Here the CDR3 DNA reads TGTGCCAGCAGGCCTTATGGGGCGAACACTGAAGCTTTCTTT. Its protein product is CASRPYGANTEAFF.

The rearrangement joins TRBV5-4 to TRBJ1-1, with 7 bases lining up with TRBD1. V lost 3 bases, J lost 1 base, and 3 bases stayed unmatched. The CDR3 is 14 amino acids. Germline lookup yields CDR1 SGHNT and CDR2 YYREEE (reference sequence). The CDR3 here is CASSWGQQNTEAFF. CDR3 bases: TGTGCCAGCAGCTGGGGACAGCAGAACACTGAAGCTTTCTTT.

This clonotype was seen a few times. This chain uses TRBV6-5 with TRBJ2-6, with a weak D call TRBD2 (5 bases). Germline lookup yields CDR1 MNHEY and CDR2 SVGAGI. Trimming took off 5 bases at V and 2 bases at J, with 19 bases between the two ends. The CDR3 has 18 amino acids. CDR3 region: CASSTLYLEAAGANVLTF. CDR3 DNA sequence: TGTGCCAGCAGTACCCTTTACCTCGAAGCGGCTGGGGCCAACGTCCTGACTTTC.

V gene TRBV27 combines with J gene TRBJ2-6, with D possibly TRBD2 on 7 matching bases. Germline CDR1 is MNHEY and CDR2 is SMNVEV (reference sequence). CDR3 size: 19 residues. Trimming stripped 5 bases from V and 1 base from J, with 21 bases between. The CDR3 nucleotides read TGTGCCAGCAGTCGCTTCGGGGCGGGGGCCCAATCTGGGGCCAACGTCCTGACTTTC. It translates to CASSRFGAGAQSGANVLTF.

This clonotype was seen only a few times. The CDR3 spells CSALGTSQAGEQYF. In DNA form, the CDR3 reads TGCAGTGCTCTGGGGACTAGCCAAGCTGGCGAGCAGTACTTC. The V gene is TRBV20-1, the J gene TRBJ2-7; 9 nucleotides agree with TRBD2. The CDR3 is 14 amino acids. The germline CDR1 and CDR2 sequences are DFQATT and SNEGSKA (reference sequence). Trimming took 5 bases from V and 6 from J; bases not matched to a gene: 11.

The chain uses TRBV7-8 and TRBJ2-7; 8 nucleotides align to TRBD1. The ends lost 1 base at V and 2 bases at J; junction bases unmatched: 16. The germline V gene encodes CDR1 SGHVS and CDR2 FQNEAQ. The CDR3 totals 19 residues. CDR3 loop: CASSLELGRSGQATYEQYF. CDR3 in DNA: TGTGCCAGCAGCTTAGAATTGGGCCGGTCGGGACAGGCCACCTACGAGCAGTACTTC.

This clonotype has ten or more counts. V usage is TRBV20-1 and J usage is TRBJ1-4, with D hard to call. CDR3 size: 14 residues. Germline V gene data show CDR1 as DFQATT and CDR2 as SNEGSKA (reference sequence). Deletions cut 3 bases from V and 2 bases from J, with 10 bases between. The CDR3 coding sequence is TGCAGTGCTAGTGCAGATTTTACTAATGAAAAACTGTTTTTT. It yields the protein CSASADFTNEKLFF.

This clonotype was seen many times. The chain joins TRBV28 to TRBJ2-7, with unresolved D. There are 15 residues in the CDR3. Germline V gives CDR1 MDHEN, CDR2 SYDVKM. Between the trimmed V and J ends, which lost 4 bases and 5 bases, there was a span of 18 bases. The CDR3 DNA is TGTGCCAGCAGTTCCCCCCCCGAGCGTTTTGACGAGCAGTACTTC. Protein: CASSSPPERFDEQYF.

This clonotype was detected many times. The chain has TRBV20-1 and TRBJ1-2; 7 bases are shared with TRBD1. V lost 5 bases to trimming and J lost 2 bases; unmatched junction nucleotides: 14. The CDR3 consists of 16 residues. Germline CDR1 is DFQATT and CDR2 is SNEGSKA (reference sequence). The CDR3 protein is CSAERLQGTQNYGYTF. The CDR3 region has the DNA TGCAGTGCTGAGAGGTTACAGGGGACTCAAAACTATGGCTACACCTTC.

This clonotype was found many times. The J gene is TRBJ2-7, the V gene TRBV20-1; D is unresolved. This CDR3 contains 15 residues. V was cut by 1 base and J by 2 bases, with 15 bases left in between. Germline-derived CDR1 and CDR2 are DFQATT and SNEGSKA (reference sequence). As DNA, the CDR3 is TGCAGTGCTAGAGTGGCGTCAATACCGACCTACGAGCAGTACTTC. Its translation is CSARVASIPTYEQYF.

This clonotype was seen a few times. CDR3 sequence: CASRPQTGLREKLFF. The CDR3, as DNA: TGTGCCAGCAGACCGCAGACAGGTTTAAGGGAAAAACTGTTTTTT. The V and J genes are TRBV4-2 and TRBJ1-4; tentatively, D is TRBD1 (6 bases). V was clipped by 6 bases and J by 8 bases, with 19 bases between them. Germline loops: CDR1 LGHNA, CDR2 YNFKEQ. CDR3 length: 15 amino acids.

This chain uses TRBV30 with TRBJ1-2; no reliable D call. Trimming shortened V by 3 bases and J by 1 base, and 6 bases separated the two germline ends. The CDR3 consists of 12 residues. The germline gives CDR1 GTSNPN, CDR2 SVGIG (reference sequence). DNA for the CDR3: TGTGCCTGGAGCCCCAGTAACTATGGCTACACCTTC. Protein sequence: CAWSPSNYGYTF.

By sample share, this clonotype is medium-sized. V is TRBV18 and J is TRBJ2-6, with D uncertain. Germline V gene lookup returns CDR1 KGHSH and CDR2 LQKENI. Trimming removed 5 bases from V and 0 bases from J, with 2 bases in between. This CDR3 is 13 amino acids long. CDR3 region: CASSASGANVLTF. For the CDR3, the DNA is TGTGCCAGCTCAGCCTCTGGGGCCAACGTCCTGACTTTC.

The V gene is TRBV28, the J gene TRBJ1-2; no definite D call. Germline lookup yields CDR1 MDHEN and CDR2 SYDVKM. Between the trimmed V and J ends, which lost 8 bases and 3 bases, there was a span of 16 bases. The CDR3 length is 14 residues. The CDR3: CASSQGRSYYGYTF. Written as DNA, the CDR3 is TGTGCCAGCTCCCAAGGTCGCAGCTACTATGGCTACACCTTC.

This clonotype showed up just a few times. The chain couples TRBV20-1 to TRBJ2-1, with D unclear. The CDR3 totals 15 residues. Trimming took off 0 bases at V and 7 bases at J, with 16 bases between the two ends. CDR1 and CDR2 (germline): DFQATT, SNEGSKA (reference sequence). CDR3 protein: CSARDRGPLQNEQFF. The CDR3 nucleotides are TGCAGTGCTAGAGATCGAGGTCCCTTACAGAATGAGCAGTTCTTC.

This clonotype was seen more than once but under ten times. V gene TRBV5-1 combines with J gene TRBJ2-3; TRBD1 might be the D (6 bases). The CDR3 has 15 amino acids. The V end was cut by 4 bases, the J end by 0 bases, with 12 bases between. Germline-derived CDR1 and CDR2 are SGHRS and YFSETQ. The CDR3 nucleotides are TGCGCCAGCAGCCCCATGGGACACAGCACAGATACGCAGTATTTT. This codes for CASSPMGHSTDTQYF.

The rearrangement joins TRBV3-1 to TRBJ2-3; D is unresolved. Trimming took off 2 bases at V and 5 bases at J, with 11 bases between the two ends. CDR1 and CDR2 (germline): LGHDT, YNNKEL (reference sequence). This CDR3 comprises 14 residues. The CDR3 DNA sequence: TGTGCCAGCAGCCAACTGGCTAGATTAGATACGCAGTATTTT. This codes for CASSQLARLDTQYF.

This clonotype was observed at least ten times. The CDR3 nucleotides read TGTGCCAGCACCTTAAAAGCGGGAGGGCCGAGTGATACGCAGTATTTT. As protein: CASTLKAGGPSDTQYF. The chain uses TRBV5-4 and TRBJ2-3; TRBD2 aligns across 10 bases. Germline CDR1 SGHNT, CDR2 YYREEE (reference sequence). The V gene end was trimmed by 6 bases and the J gene end by 6 bases; junction bases not matched to a gene: 13. The CDR3 totals 16 residues.

This clonotype came up a few times. The CDR3 sequence is CASSQDAGGNQPQHF. CDR3 sequence (DNA): TGTGCCAGCAGCCAAGATGCGGGGGGTAATCAGCCCCAGCATTTT. V gene TRBV3-1 combines with J gene TRBJ1-5; tentatively, D is TRBD1 (5 bases). This CDR3 comprises 15 residues. V was clipped by 0 bases and J by 4 bases, with 10 bases between them. Germline V gene lookup returns CDR1 LGHDT and CDR2 YNNKEL (reference sequence).

This rearrangement joins TRBV10-3 to TRBJ2-3; tentatively, D is TRBD1 or TRBD2 (5 bases each). The CDR3 consists of 13 residues. V gave up 6 bases and J gave up 2 bases, with 9 bases separating them. The V gene's germline CDR1 is ENHRY and CDR2 SYGVKD. DNA of the CDR3: TGTGCCATCAGCCCCGGGACCACAGATACGCAGTATTTT. Its translation is CAISPGTTDTQYF.

V gene TRBV28 combines with J gene TRBJ2-1; no clear D gene. Germline lookup yields CDR1 MDHEN and CDR2 SYDVKM. Trimming removed 2 bases at V and 10 bases at J, with 15 bases between. There are 14 residues in the CDR3. The CDR3 bases are TGTGCCAGCAGTTTACGCCTCGCAACTCACGAGCAGTTCTTC. It yields the protein CASSLRLATHEQFF. The whole variable domain, filled in from reference TRBV28 and TRBJ2-1, reads DVKVTQSSRYLVKRTGEKVFLECVQDMDHENMFWYRQDPGLGLRLIYFSYDVKMKEKGDIPEGYSVSREKKERFSLILESASTNQTSMYLCASSLRLATHEQFFGPGTRLTVL.

The chain uses TRBV7-9 and TRBJ1-2; D uncertain. CDR1 and CDR2 from the germline V gene are SEHNR and FQNEAQ (reference sequence). The CDR3 has 16 residues. V lost 1 base and J 0 bases, leaving 12 bases between the germline ends. The CDR3 reads CASSLEGNRPNYGYTF. The CDR3 bases are TGTGCCAGCAGCTTAGAGGGAAACCGACCTAACTATGGCTACACCTTC.

There are many counts of this clonotype. The chain recombines TRBV12-3 or TRBV12-4 with TRBJ1-2; the D gene is possibly TRBD1 (6 bases). CDR3 length: 13 residues. V was cut by 6 bases and J by 5 bases, with 13 bases left in between. The CDR3 DNA follows: TGTGCCAGCAGCCCGGACAGCCTTTATGGCTACACCTTC. Translating gives CASSPDSLYGYTF.

The chain joins TRBV29-1 to TRBJ2-1; 8 nucleotides match TRBD2. This CDR3 contains 15 residues. With V trimmed by 3 bases and J by 2 bases, 6 bases remained unmatched. Germline V gene sequence: CDR1 SQVTM, CDR2 ANQGSEA. The CDR3 loop is CSVDPLAGAYNEQFF. CDR3 nucleotide sequence: TGCAGCGTTGATCCCCTAGCGGGCGCCTACAATGAGCAGTTCTTC.

This clonotype was recorded at least ten times. CDR3 loop: CASTLRWTGDSPLHF. The CDR3 region has the DNA TGTGCCAGCACCCTAAGGTGGACAGGGGATTCACCCCTCCACTTT. V gene TRBV9 combines with J gene TRBJ1-6; 9 positions agree with TRBD1. Unmatched junction bases numbered 9, after V lost 6 bases and J lost 8 bases. The CDR3 sequence is 15 residues long. Germline-derived CDR1 and CDR2 are SGDLS and YYNGEE.

CDR3 protein: CSASVGTGAYEQYF. The CDR3 region has the DNA TGCAGTGCTAGCGTTGGTACAGGGGCCTACGAGCAGTACTTC. The V and J genes are TRBV20-1 and TRBJ2-7, with 7 bases identical to TRBD1. This CDR3 comprises 14 residues. CDR1 is DFQATT, CDR2 SNEGSKA, per germline (reference sequence). V lost 3 bases to trimming and J lost 2 bases; unmatched junction nucleotides: 7.

This clonotype was observed a handful of times. The CDR3 nucleotides are TGCAGCGGAACAGAGTTCAGCACAGATACGCAGTATTTT. Its protein product is CSGTEFSTDTQYF. J is TRBJ2-3 and V is TRBV20-1, with D uncertain. The CDR3 extends over 13 amino acids. From germline, CDR1 is DFQATT and CDR2 SNEGSKA (reference sequence).

This clonotype showed up many times. V usage is TRBV2 and J usage is TRBJ2-6; 9 nucleotides agree with TRBD2. The CDR3 totals 17 residues. Germline values: CDR1 SNHLY, CDR2 FYNNEI. J lost 2 bases, V lost 1 base, and 3 bases had no gene match. CDR3 amino acids: CASSEVAGVAGANVLTF. In nucleotides, the CDR3 is TGTGCCAGCAGTGAAGTAGCGGGGGTTGCTGGGGCCAACGTCCTGACTTTC.